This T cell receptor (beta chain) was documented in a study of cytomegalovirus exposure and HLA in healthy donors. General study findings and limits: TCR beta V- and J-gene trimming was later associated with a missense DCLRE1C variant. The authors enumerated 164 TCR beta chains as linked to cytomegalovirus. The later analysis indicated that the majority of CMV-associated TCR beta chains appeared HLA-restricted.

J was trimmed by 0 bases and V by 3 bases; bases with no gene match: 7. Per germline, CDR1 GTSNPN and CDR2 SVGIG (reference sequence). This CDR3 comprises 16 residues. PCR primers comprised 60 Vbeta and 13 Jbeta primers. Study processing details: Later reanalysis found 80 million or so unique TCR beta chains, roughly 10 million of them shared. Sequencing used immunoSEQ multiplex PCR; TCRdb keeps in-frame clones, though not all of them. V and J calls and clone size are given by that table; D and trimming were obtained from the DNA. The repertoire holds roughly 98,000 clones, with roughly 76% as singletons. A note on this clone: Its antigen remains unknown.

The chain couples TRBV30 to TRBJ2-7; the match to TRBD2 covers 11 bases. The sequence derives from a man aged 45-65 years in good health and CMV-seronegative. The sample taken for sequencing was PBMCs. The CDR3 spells CAWRPPGLAASYEQYF. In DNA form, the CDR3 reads TGTGCCTGGAGGCCACCGGGACTAGCGGCCTCCTACGAGCAGTACTTC.